Described below is a single TCR beta chain sequence and its context. These data originate in a study of blood T cell repertoires in COVID-19. Study as a whole: COVID-19 samples, acute and convalescent, were from the United States, Italy and Spain.

Germline CDR1 KGHSH, CDR2 LQKENI. The CDR3 contains 18 residues. Trimming left V 2 bases short and J 1 base short, with 18 bases between. The table came from immunoSEQ multiplex PCR; TCRdb's copy has only in-frame clones and leaves some out. The sample gives 250,000 or so clones, around nine tenths of which show up once; about 3.4% is in the top ten. Cohort placement rested on clinical history that participants reported themselves. The rearrangement joins TRBV18 to TRBJ1-5; D not certain. The source is a woman aged 35 to 49 who had been exposed to COVID-19. Source material: PBMCs or T cells enriched from blood (not recorded which). The CDR3 DNA reads TGTGCCAGCTCACCAATCTGGCAGGCCGGCGTGAGCAATCAGCCCCAGCATTTT. It codes for CASSPIWQAGVSNQPQHF.